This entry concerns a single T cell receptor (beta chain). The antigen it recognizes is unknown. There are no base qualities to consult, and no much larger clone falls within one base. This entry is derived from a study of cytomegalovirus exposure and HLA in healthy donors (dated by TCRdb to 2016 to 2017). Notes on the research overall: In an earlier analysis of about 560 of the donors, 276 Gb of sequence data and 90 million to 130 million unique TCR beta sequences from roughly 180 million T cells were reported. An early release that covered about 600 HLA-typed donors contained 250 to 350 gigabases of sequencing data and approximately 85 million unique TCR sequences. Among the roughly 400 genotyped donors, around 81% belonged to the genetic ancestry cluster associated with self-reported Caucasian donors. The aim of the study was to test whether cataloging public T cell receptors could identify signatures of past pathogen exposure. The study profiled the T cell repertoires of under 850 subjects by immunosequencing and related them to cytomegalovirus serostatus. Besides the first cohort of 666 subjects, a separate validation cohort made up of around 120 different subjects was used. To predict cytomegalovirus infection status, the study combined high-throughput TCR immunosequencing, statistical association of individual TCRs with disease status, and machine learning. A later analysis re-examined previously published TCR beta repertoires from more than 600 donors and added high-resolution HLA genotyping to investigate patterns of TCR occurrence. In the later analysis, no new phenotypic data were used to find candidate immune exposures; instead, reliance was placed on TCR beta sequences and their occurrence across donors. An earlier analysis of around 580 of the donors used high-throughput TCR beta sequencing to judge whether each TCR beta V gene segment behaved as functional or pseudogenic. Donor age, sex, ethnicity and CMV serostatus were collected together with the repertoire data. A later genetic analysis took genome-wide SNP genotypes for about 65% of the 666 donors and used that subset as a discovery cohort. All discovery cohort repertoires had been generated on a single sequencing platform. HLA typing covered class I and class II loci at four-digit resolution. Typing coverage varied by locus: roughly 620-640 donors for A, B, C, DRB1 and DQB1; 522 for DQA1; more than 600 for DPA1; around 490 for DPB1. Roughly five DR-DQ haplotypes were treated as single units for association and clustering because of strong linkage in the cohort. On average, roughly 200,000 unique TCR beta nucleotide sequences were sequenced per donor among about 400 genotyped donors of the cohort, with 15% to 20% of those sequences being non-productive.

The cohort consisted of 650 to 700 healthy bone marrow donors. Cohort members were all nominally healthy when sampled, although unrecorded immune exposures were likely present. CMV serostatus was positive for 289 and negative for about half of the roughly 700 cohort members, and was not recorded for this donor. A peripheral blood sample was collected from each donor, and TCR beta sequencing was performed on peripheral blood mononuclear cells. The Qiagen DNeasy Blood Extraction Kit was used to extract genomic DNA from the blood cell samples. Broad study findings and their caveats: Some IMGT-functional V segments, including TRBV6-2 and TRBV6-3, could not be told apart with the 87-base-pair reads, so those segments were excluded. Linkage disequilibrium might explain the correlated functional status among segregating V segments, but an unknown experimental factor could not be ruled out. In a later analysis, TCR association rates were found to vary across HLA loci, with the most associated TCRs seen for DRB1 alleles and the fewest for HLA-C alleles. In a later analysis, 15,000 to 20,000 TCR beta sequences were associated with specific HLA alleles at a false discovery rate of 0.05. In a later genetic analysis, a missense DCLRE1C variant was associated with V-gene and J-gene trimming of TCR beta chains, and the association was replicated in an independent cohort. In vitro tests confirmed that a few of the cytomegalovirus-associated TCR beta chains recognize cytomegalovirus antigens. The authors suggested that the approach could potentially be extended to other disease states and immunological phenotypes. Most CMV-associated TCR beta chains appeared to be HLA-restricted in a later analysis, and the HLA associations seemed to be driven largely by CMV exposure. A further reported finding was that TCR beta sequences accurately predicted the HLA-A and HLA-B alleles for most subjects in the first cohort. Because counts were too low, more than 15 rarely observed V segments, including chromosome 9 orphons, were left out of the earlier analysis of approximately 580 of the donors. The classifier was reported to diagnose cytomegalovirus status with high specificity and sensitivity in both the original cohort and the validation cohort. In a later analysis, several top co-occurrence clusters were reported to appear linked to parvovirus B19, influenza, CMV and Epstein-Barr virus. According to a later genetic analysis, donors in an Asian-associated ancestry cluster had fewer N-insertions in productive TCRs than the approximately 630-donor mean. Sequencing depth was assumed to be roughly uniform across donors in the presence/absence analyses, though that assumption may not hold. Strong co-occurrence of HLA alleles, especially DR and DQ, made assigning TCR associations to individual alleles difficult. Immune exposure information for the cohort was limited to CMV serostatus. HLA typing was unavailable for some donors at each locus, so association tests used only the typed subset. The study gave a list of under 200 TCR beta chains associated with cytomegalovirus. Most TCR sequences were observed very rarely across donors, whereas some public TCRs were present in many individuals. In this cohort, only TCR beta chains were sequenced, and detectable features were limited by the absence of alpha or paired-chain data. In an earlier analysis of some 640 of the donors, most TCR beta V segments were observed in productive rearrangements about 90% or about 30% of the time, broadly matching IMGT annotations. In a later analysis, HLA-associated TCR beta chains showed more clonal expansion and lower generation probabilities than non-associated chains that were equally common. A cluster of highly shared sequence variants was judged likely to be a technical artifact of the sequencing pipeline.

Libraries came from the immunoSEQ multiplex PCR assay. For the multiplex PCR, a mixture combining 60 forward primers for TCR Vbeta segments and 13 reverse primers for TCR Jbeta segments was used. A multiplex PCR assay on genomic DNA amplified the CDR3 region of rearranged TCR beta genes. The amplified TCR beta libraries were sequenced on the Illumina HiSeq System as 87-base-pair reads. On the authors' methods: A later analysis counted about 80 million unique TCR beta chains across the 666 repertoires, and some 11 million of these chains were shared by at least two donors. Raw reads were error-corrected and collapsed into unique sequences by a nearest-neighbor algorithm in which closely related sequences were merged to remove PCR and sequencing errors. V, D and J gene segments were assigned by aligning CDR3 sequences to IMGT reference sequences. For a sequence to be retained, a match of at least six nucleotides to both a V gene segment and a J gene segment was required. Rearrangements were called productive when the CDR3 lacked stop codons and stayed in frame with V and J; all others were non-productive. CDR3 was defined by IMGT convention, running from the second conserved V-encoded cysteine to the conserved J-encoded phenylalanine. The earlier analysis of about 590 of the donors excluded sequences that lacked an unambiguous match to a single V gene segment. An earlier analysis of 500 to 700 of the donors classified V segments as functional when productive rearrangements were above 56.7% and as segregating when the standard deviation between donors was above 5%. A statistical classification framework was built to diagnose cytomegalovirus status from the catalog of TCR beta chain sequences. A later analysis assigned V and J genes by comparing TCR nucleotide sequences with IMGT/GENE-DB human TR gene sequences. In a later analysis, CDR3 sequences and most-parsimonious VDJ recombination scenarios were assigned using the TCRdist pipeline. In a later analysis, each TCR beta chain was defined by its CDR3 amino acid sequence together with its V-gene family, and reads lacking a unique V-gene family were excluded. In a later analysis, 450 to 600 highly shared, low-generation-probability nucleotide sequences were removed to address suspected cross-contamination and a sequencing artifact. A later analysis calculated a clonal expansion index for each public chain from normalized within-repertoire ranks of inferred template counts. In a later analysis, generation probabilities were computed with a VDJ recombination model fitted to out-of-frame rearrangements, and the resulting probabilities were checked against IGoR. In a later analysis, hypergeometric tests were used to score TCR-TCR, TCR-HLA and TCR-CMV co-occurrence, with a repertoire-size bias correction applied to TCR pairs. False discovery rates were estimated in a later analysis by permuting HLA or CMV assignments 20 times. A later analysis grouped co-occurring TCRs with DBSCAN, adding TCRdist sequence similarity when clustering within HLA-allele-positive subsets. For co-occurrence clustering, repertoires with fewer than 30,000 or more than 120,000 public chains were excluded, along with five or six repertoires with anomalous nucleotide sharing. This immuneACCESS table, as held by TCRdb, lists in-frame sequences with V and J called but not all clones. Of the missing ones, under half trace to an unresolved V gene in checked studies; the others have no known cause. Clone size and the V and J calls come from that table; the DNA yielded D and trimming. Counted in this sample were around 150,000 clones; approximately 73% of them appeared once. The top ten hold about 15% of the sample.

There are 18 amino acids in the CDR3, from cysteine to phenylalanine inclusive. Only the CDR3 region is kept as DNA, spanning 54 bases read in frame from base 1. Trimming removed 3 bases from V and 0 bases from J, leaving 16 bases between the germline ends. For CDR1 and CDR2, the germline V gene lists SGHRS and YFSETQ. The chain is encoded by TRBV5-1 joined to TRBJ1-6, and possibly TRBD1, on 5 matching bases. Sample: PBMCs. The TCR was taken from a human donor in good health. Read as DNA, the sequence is TGCGCCAGCAGCTCCCGACGGGACTTTAGCTCCTATAATTCACCCCTCCACTTT. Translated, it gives CASSSRRDFSSYNSPLHF.